One T cell receptor (beta chain) is described in this entry. Libraries were prepared by immunoSEQ multiplex PCR; TCRdb keeps only in-frame clonotypes and omits some of them. Here the sample spans some 25,000 clones, more than 90% being singletons. The sample is drawn from a study of lymphopenia after photon versus proton radiotherapy. Per the germline V gene, CDR1 is MNHEY and CDR2 is SVGAGI. The ends were cut back, 6 bases at V and 6 bases at J, with 13 bases in the middle. The CDR3 totals 13 residues. The origin of this receptor is a woman aged 45-65 years with cholangiocarcinoma. The rearrangement uses TRBV6-5 and TRBJ2-3; D possibly corresponds to TRBD2 (5 bases). Source: peripheral blood, taken from a patient treated with photon-based radiotherapy. The CDR3 loop is CASSLAVGDTQYF. CDR3 sequence (DNA): TGTGCCAGCAGCCTAGCCGTTGGTGATACGCAGTATTTT.